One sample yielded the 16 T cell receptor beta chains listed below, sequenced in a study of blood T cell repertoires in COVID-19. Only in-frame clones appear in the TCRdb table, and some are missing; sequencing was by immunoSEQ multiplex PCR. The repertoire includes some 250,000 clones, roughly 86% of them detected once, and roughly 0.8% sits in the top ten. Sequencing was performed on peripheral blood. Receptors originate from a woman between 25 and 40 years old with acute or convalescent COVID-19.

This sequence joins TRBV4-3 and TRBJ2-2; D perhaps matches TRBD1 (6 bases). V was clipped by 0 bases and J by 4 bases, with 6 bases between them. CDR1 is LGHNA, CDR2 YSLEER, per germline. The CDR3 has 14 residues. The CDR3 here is CASSQDRGTGELFF. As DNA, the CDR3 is TGCGCCAGCAGCCAAGACAGGGGCACCGGGGAGCTGTTTTTT.

For the CDR3, the DNA is TGTGCCAGTAGCTCGACTACCAAATCCTACAATGAGCAGTTCTTC. This gives the protein CASSSTTKSYNEQFF. This rearrangement joins TRBV19 to TRBJ2-1, with a weak D call TRBD2 (5 bases). The CDR3 totals 15 residues. Trimming took off 6 bases at V and 1 base at J, with 13 bases between the two ends. Germline V gives CDR1 LNHDA, CDR2 SQIVND (reference sequence).

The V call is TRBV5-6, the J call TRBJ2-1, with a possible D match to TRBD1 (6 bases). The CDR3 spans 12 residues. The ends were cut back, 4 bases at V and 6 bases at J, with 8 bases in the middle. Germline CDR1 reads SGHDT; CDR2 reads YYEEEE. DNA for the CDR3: TGTGCCAGCAGCGAACAGGGCAATGAGCAGTTCTTC. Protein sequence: CASSEQGNEQFF. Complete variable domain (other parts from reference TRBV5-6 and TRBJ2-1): DAGVTQSPTHLIKTRGQQVTLRCSPKSGHDTVSWYQQALGQGPQFIFQYYEEEERQRGNFPDRFSGHQFPNYSSELNVNALLLGDSALYLCASSEQGNEQFFGPGTRLTVL.

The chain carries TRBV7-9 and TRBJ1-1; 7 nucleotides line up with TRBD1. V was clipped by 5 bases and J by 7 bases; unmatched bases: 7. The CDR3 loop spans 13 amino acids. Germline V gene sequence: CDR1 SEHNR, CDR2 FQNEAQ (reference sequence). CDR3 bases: TGTGCCAGCAGCCCCTCAGGGGGTGTTGAAGCTTTCTTT. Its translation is CASSPSGGVEAFF.

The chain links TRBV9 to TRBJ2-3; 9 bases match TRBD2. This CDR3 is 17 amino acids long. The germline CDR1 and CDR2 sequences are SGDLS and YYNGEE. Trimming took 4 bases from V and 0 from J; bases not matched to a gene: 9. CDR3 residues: CASSTGLARSSTDTQYF. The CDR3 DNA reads TGTGCCAGCAGCACCGGACTAGCGCGGTCTAGCACAGATACGCAGTATTTT.

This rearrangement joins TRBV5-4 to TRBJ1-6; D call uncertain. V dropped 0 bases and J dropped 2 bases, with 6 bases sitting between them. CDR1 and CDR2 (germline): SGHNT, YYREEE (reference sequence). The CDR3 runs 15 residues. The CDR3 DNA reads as TGTGCCAGCAGCTTGGGTACAGCCTATAATTCACCCCTCCACTTT. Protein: CASSLGTAYNSPLHF.

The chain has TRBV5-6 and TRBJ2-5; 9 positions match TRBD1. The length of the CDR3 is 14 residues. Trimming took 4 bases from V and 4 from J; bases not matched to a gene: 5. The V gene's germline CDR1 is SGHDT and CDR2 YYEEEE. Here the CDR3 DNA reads TGTGCCAGCAGCGTCACAGGGGGCGCAGAGACCCAGTACTTC. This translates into CASSVTGGAETQYF. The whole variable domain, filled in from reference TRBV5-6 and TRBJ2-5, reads DAGVTQSPTHLIKTRGQQVTLRCSPKSGHDTVSWYQQALGQGPQFIFQYYEEEERQRGNFPDRFSGHQFPNYSSELNVNALLLGDSALYLCASSVTGGAETQYFGPGTRLLVL.

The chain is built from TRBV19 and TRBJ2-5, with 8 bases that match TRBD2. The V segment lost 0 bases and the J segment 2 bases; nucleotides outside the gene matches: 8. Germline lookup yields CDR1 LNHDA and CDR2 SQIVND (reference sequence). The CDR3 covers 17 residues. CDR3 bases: TGTGCCAGTAGTATAGATAAGGTAGCGGGGATACAAGAGACCCAGTACTTC. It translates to CASSIDKVAGIQETQYF.

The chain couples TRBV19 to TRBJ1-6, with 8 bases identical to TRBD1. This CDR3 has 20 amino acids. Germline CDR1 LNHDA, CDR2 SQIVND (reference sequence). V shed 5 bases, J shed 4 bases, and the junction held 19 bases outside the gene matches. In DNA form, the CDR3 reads TGTGCCAGTAGTTGGACAGGGCCGCATTCCGATTCCAAATATAATTCACCCCTCCACTTT. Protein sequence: CASSWTGPHSDSKYNSPLHF.

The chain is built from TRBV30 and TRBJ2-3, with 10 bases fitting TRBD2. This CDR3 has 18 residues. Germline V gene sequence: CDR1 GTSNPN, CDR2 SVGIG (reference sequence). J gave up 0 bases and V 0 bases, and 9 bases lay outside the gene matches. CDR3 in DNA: TGTGCCTGGAGTGTTTGGCTAGCGGGAGTTTCGAGCACAGATACGCAGTATTTT. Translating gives CAWSVWLAGVSSTDTQYF.

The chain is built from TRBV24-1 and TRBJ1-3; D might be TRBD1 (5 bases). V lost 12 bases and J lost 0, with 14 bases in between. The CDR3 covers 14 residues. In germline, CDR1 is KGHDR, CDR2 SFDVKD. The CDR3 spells CAWEGWRSGNTIYF. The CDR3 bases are TGTGCCTGGGAGGGGTGGCGCTCTGGAAACACCATATATTTT.

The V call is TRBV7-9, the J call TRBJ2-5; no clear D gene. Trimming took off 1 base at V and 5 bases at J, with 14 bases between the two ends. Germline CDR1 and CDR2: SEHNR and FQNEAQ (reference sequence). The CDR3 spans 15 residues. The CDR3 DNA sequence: TGTGCCAGCAGCTTAGATGCGGTCGGTGGGGAGACCCAGTACTTC. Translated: CASSLDAVGGETQYF.

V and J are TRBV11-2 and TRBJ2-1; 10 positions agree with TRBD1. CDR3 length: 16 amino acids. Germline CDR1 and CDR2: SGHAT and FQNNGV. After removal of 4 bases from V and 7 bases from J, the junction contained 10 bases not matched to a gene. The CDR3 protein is CASSSPDRGRGNEQFF. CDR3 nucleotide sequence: TGTGCCAGCAGCTCTCCCGACAGGGGGCGCGGGAATGAGCAGTTCTTC.

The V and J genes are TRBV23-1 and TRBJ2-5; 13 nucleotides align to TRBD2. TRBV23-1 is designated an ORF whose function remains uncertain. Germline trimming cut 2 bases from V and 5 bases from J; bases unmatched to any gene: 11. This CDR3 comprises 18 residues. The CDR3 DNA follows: TGCGCCAGCAGTCAAATCGGACTAGCGGGAGTTTACGGGGAGACCCAGTACTTC. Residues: CASSQIGLAGVYGETQYF.

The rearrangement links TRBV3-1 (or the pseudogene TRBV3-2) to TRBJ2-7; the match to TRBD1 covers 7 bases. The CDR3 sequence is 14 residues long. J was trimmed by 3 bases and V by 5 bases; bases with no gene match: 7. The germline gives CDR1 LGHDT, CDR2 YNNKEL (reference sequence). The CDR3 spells CASSYGQEDYEQYF. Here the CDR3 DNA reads TGTGCCAGCAGCTACGGACAGGAGGACTACGAGCAGTACTTC.

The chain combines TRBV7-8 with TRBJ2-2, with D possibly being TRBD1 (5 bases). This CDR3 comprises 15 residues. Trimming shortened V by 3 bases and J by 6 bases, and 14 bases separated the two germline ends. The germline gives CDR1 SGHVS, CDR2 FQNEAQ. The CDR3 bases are TGTGCCAGCAGCTTGGGCAGGGCGTACGCCGGGGAGCTGTTTTTT. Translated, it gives CASSLGRAYAGELFF.